A selection of T cell receptor beta chains follows, all from one sample in a study of tumor-infiltrating lymphocytes in primary liver carcinoma. TCRdb used MiXCR to reprocess the multiplex PCR reads, holding one entry per CDR3 protein. Counted here are 95,000 to 150,000 distinct CDR3 sequences, less than 80% occurring once; the ten biggest clones make up about a tenth. Material for sequencing was liver tumor tissue from sampling region 1. The receptors were sampled from a woman aged 55-70 years with primary liver carcinoma and hepatitis B virus infection. CDR3s include the opening cysteine and the closing phenylalanine or tryptophan. Fields, in order: D gene, clone size, J gene, V gene, CDR3 DNA, CDR3 protein. A D gene is named only where the DNA matches it firmly. Expanded clones get a size class; other rows say once, few or many, or leave the size out.

D gene: TRBD2; clone size: few; J gene: TRBJ2-1; V gene: TRBV30; CDR3 DNA: TGTGCCTGGAGTGTAACAGCGGGAGGGCCGGGTGAGCAGTTCTTC; CDR3 protein: CAWSVTAGGPGEQFF
D gene: TRBD2; clone size: once; J gene: TRBJ2-5; V gene: TRBV2; CDR3 DNA: TGTGCCAGCAGACTGAGGACTAGAGGGGACGACCAGTACTTC; CDR3 protein: CASRLRTRGDDQYF
D gene: TRBD2; clone size: .; J gene: TRBJ2-3; V gene: TRBV6-5; CDR3 DNA: TGTGCCAGCAGAGATAGCGGGAGCCTGGATACGCAATATTTT; CDR3 protein: CASRDSGSLDTQYF
D gene: .; clone size: once; J gene: TRBJ2-7; V gene: TRBV20-1; CDR3 DNA: TGCAGTACTAGAGGGGACGGAATCTACGAGCAGTACTTC; CDR3 protein: CSTRGDGIYEQYF
D gene: .; clone size: .; J gene: TRBJ2-1; V gene: TRBV7-9; CDR3 DNA: TGTGCCAGCAGCTTAGCGGGCAGTTTGGGGGAATTC; CDR3 protein: CASSLAGSLGEF
D gene: .; clone size: .; J gene: TRBJ1-2; V gene: TRBV14; CDR3 DNA: TGTGCCAGCAGCCTTCCCGGGATGCTGGCCCATGGCTACACCTTC; CDR3 protein: CASSLPGMLAHGYTF
D gene: TRBD1; clone size: many; J gene: TRBJ2-2; V gene: TRBV10-1; CDR3 DNA: TGCGCCAGCAGTCCGAACAGGGGTACCGGGGAGCTGTTTTTT; CDR3 protein: CASSPNRGTGELFF
D gene: .; clone size: few; J gene: TRBJ1-5; V gene: TRBV2; CDR3 DNA: TGTGCCAGCAGTCAACAGATCAATCAGCCCCAGCATTTT; CDR3 protein: CASSQQINQPQHF
D gene: TRBD2; clone size: few; J gene: TRBJ2-3; V gene: TRBV14; CDR3 DNA: TGTGCCAGCAGCCCTTATGTGGGACTAGAAGGCGGTACGCAGTATTTT; CDR3 protein: CASSPYVGLEGGTQYF
D gene: .; clone size: .; J gene: TRBJ2-2; V gene: TRBV11-2; CDR3 DNA: TGTGCCAGCAGCCACGGGGCTAGTGACAGCGGGGAGCTGTTTTTT; CDR3 protein: CASSHGASDSGELFF
D gene: .; clone size: few; J gene: TRBJ2-5; V gene: TRBV28; CDR3 DNA: TGTGCCAGCAGTCCCCTCATAGGGGGTGAGACCCAGTACTTC; CDR3 protein: CASSPLIGGETQYF
D gene: TRBD2; clone size: few; J gene: TRBJ2-7; V gene: TRBV6-1; CDR3 DNA: TGTGCCAGCAGTCCAATAGGACTAGCGGGGTACGAGCGGTACTTC; CDR3 protein: CASSPIGLAGYERYF
D gene: TRBD2; clone size: .; J gene: TRBJ2-3; V gene: TRBV11-2; CDR3 DNA: TGTGCCAACAGCTTATGGGGACTAACGTACACGTCAGATACGCAATATTTT; CDR3 protein: CANSLWGLTYTSDTQYF
D gene: .; clone size: few; J gene: TRBJ2-1; V gene: TRBV7-9; CDR3 DNA: TGTGCCAGCAGCTCCACTACCGATGAGCAGTTCTTC; CDR3 protein: CASSSTTDEQFF
D gene: .; clone size: many; J gene: TRBJ1-6; V gene: TRBV11-2; CDR3 DNA: TGTGCCAGCAGCTTAGATCCGGGGAGTCGCTCACCCCTCCACTTT; CDR3 protein: CASSLDPGSRSPLHF
D gene: .; clone size: .; J gene: TRBJ1-2; V gene: TRBV12-3/TRBV12-4; CDR3 DNA: TGCGCCGGCAGTTTGGGCAGGGAATATGGCTACACCTTC; CDR3 protein: CAGSLGREYGYTF
D gene: TRBD1; clone size: .; J gene: TRBJ2-3; V gene: TRBV29-1; CDR3 DNA: TGCAGCGTTCGAGGTCCGGACAGGGGAAGCACATATACGCAGTATTTT; CDR3 protein: CSVRGPDRGSTYTQYF
D gene: .; clone size: many; J gene: TRBJ2-7; V gene: TRBV7-9; CDR3 DNA: TGTGCCAGCGAAGAGGAGCCCGGAGAGCAGTACTTC; CDR3 protein: CASEEEPGEQYF
D gene: .; clone size: .; J gene: TRBJ2-7; V gene: TRBV11-2; CDR3 DNA: TGTGCCAACAGCCCACGGACGTCGACTAGCTACGAGCAGTACTTC; CDR3 protein: CANSPRTSTSYEQYF
D gene: TRBD2; clone size: .; J gene: TRBJ2-3; V gene: TRBV28; CDR3 DNA: TGTGCCAGCAGCGTCCCGGGACTAGCGGGGAGCACAGATACGCAGTATTTT; CDR3 protein: CASSVPGLAGSTDTQYF
D gene: .; clone size: many; J gene: TRBJ1-1; V gene: TRBV30; CDR3 DNA: TGTGCCTGGAGTGTTGGGTCGAACACTGAAGCTTTCTTT; CDR3 protein: CAWSVGSNTEAFF
D gene: TRBD1; clone size: .; J gene: TRBJ2-5; V gene: TRBV12-3/TRBV12-4; CDR3 DNA: TGTGCCAGCAGTATGGACAGGGACAGGGCCCAGTACTTC; CDR3 protein: CASSMDRDRAQYF